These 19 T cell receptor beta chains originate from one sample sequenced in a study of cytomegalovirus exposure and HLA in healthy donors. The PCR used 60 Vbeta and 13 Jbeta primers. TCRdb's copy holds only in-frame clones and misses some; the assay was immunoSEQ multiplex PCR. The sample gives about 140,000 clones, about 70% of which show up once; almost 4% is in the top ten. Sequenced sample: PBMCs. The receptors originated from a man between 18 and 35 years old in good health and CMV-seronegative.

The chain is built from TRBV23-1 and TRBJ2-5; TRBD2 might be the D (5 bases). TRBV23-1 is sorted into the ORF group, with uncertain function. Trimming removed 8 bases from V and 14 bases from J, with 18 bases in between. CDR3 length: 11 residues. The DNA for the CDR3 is TGCGCCAGCTGTCTTGAGAGGAGGACTTACTTC. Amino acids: CASCLERRTYF.

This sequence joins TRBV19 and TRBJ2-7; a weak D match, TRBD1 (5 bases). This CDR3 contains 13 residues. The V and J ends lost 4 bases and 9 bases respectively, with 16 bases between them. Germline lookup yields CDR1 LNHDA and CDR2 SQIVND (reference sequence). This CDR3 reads CASSNLLTTGQYF. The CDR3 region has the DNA TGTGCCAGTAGTAACCTCCTAACTACAGGGCAGTACTTC.

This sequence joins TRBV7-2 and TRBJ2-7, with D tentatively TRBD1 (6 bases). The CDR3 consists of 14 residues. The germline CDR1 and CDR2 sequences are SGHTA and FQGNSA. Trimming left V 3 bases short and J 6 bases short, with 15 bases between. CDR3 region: CASSLERLRGEQYF. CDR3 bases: TGTGCCAGCAGCTTGGAAAGGCTCAGGGGCGAGCAGTACTTC.

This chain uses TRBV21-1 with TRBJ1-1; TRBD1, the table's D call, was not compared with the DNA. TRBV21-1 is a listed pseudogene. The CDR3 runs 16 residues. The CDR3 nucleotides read TGTGCCAGCAGCACCGACGCAGGGCCTACTAACACTGAAGCTTTCTTT. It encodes CASSTDAGPTNTEAFF.

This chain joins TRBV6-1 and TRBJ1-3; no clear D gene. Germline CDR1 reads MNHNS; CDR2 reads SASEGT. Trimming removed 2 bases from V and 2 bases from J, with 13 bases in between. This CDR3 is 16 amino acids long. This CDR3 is CASSEWGGFAGNTIYF. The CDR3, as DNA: TGTGCCAGCAGTGAATGGGGAGGTTTCGCTGGAAACACCATATATTTT.

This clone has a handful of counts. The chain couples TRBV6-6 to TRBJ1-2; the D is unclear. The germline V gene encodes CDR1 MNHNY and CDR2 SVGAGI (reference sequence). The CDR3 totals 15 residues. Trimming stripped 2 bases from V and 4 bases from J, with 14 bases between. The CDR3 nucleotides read TGTGCCAGCAGTTACAACGAGGGCGAGGGCTATGGCTACACCTTC. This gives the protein CASSYNEGEGYGYTF.

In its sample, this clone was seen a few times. CDR3 nucleotides: TGTGCCAGCAGCTCCGGACAGGGACAAACTGGCTACACCTTC. It translates to CASSSGQGQTGYTF. The chain uses TRBV5-4 and TRBJ1-2; 8 bases map to TRBD1. The CDR3 spans 14 residues. V lost 3 bases and J lost 7; bases outside the gene matches: 8. Germline-derived CDR1 and CDR2 are SGHNT and YYREEE (reference sequence).

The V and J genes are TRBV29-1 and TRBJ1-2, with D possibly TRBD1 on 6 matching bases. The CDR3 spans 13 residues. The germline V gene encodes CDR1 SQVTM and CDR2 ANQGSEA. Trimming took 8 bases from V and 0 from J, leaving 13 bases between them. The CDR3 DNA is TGCAGCTCAGGACAGACTACTAACTATGGCTACACCTTC. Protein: CSSGQTTNYGYTF.

The chain's CDR3 is CASSLGEAYEQYF. In DNA, the CDR3 is TGTGCCAGCAGCTTAGGGGAGGCCTACGAGCAGTACTTC. The chain combines TRBV11-2 with TRBJ2-7; D might be TRBD2 (6 bases). Germline values: CDR1 SGHAT, CDR2 FQNNGV. The ends were cut back, 1 base at V and 2 bases at J, with 6 bases in the middle. The CDR3 is 13 amino acids.

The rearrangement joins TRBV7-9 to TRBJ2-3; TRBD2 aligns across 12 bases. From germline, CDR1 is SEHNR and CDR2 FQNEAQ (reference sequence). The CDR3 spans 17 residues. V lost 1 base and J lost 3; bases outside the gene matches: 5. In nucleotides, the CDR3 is TGTGCCAGCAGCTTAGTACGGACTAGCGGGACTACAGATACGCAGTATTTT. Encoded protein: CASSLVRTSGTTDTQYF.

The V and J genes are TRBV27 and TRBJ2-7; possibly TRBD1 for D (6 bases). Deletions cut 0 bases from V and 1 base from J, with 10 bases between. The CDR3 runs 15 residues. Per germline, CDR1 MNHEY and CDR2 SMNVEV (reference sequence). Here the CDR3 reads CASSLSPRGSYEQYF. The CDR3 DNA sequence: TGTGCCAGCAGTTTATCGCCCAGGGGTTCCTACGAGCAGTACTTC.

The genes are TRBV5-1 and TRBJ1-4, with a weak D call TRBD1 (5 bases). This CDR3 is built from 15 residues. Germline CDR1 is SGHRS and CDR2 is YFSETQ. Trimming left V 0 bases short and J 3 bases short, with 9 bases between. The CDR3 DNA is TGCGCCAGCAGCTTGGCCAGGGTTGCTAATGAAAAACTGTTTTTT. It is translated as CASSLARVANEKLFF.

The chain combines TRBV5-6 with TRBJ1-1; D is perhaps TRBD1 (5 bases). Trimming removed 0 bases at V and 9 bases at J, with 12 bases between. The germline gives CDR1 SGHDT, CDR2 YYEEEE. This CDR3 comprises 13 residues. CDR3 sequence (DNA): TGTGCCAGCAGCTTGGATAGGACATTCAAAGCTTTCTTT. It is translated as CASSLDRTFKAFF.

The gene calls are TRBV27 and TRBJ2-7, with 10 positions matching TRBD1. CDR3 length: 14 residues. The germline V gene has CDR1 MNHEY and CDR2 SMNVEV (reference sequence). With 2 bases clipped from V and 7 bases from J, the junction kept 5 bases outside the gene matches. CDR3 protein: CASSLGQGVGEQYF. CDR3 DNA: TGTGCCAGCAGTTTAGGACAGGGGGTGGGGGAGCAGTACTTC.

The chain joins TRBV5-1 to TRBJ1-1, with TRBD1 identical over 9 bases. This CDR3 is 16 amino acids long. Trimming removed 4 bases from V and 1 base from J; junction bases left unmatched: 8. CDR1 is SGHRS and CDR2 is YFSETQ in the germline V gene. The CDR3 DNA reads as TGCGCCAGCAGCCCCACAGGGGGCATCGGGAACACTGAAGCTTTCTTT. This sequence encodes CASSPTGGIGNTEAFF.

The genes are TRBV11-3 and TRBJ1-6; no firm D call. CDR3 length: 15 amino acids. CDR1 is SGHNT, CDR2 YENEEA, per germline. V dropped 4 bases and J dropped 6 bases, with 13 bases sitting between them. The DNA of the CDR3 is TGTGCCAGCAGCTCTAACGCCTACTCTAATTCACCCCTCCACTTT. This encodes CASSSNAYSNSPLHF.

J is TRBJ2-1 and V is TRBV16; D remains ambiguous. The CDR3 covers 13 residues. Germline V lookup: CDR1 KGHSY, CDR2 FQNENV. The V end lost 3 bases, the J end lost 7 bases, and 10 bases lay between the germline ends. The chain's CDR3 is CASSHRQTNEQFF. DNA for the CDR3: TGTGCCAGCAGCCATCGCCAGACTAATGAGCAGTTCTTC.

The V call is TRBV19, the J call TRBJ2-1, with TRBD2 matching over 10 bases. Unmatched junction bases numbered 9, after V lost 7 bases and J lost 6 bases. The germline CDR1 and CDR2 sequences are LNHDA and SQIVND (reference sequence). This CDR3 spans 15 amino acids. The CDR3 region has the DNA TGTGCCAGTACAATTACTAGCGGGGTCTCCAATGAGCAGTTCTTC. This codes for CASTITSGVSNEQFF.

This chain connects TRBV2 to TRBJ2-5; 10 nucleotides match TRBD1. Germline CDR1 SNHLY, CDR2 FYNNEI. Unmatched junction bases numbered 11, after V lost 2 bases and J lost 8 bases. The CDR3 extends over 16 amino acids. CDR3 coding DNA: TGTGCCAGCAGTGAAAACCTAGAGGGGACAGGGGTTACCCAGTACTTC. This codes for CASSENLEGTGVTQYF.